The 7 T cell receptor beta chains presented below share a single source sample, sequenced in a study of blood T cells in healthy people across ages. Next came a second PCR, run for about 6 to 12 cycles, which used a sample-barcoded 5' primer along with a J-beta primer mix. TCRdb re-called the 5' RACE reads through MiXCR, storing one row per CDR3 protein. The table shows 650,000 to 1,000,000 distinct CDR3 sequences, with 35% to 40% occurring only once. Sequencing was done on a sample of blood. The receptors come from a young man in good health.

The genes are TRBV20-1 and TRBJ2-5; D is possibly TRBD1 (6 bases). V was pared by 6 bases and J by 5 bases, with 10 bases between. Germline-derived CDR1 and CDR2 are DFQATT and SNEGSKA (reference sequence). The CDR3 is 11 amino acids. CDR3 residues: CSAHRVETQYF. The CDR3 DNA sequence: TGCAGTGCGCACAGGGTCGAGACCCAGTACTTC.

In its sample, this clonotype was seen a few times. CDR3 sequence (DNA): TGTGCCAGCAGCTTAATGAGCGGGGGGGACAATGAGCAGTTCTTC. As protein: CASSLMSGGDNEQFF. This rearrangement joins TRBV7-3 to TRBJ2-1, with 10 nucleotides matching TRBD2. Per the germline V gene, CDR1 is SGHTA and CDR2 is FQGTGA. V was pared by 1 base and J by 5 bases, with 2 bases of the junction left unmatched. CDR3 length: 15 residues.

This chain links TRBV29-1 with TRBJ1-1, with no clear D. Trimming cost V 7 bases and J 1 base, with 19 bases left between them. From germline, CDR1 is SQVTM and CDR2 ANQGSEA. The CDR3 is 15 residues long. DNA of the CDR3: TGCAGCGACCACGGCCGCGCAGGTACGAACACTGAAGCTTTCTTT. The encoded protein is CSDHGRAGTNTEAFF.

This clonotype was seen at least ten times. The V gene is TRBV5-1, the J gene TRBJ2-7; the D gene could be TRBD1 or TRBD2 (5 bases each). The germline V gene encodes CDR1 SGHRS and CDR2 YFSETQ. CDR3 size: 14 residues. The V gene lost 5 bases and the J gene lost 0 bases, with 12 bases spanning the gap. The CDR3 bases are TGCGCCAGCAGTACCGGGACGGACTCCTACGAGCAGTACTTC. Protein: CASSTGTDSYEQYF.

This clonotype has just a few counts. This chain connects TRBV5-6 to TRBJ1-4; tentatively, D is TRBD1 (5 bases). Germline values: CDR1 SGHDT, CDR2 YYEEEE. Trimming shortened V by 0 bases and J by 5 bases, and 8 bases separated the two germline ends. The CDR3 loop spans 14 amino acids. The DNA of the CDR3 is TGTGCCAGCAGCTTGGGGGACTCCAATGAAAAACTGTTTTTT. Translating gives CASSLGDSNEKLFF. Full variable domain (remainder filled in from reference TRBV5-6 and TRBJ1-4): DAGVTQSPTHLIKTRGQQVTLRCSPKSGHDTVSWYQQALGQGPQFIFQYYEEEERQRGNFPDRFSGHQFPNYSSELNVNALLLGDSALYLCASSLGDSNEKLFFGSGTQLSVL.

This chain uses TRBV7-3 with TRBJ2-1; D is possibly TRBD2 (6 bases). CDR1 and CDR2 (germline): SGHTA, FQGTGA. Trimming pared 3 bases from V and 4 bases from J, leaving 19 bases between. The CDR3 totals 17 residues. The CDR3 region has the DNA TGTGCCAGCAGCTTGGGCAGCGGGTCCGCCCTTTACAATGAGCAGTTCTTC. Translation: CASSLGSGSALYNEQFF.

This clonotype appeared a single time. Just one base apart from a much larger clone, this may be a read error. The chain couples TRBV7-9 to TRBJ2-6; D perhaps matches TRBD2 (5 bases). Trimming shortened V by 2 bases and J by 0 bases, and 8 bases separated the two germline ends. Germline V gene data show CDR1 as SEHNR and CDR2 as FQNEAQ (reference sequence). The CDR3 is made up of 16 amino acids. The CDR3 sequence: CASSLKRDSGANVLTF. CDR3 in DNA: TGTGCCAGCAGCTTAAAACGGGACTCTGGGGCCAACGTCCTGACTTTC.